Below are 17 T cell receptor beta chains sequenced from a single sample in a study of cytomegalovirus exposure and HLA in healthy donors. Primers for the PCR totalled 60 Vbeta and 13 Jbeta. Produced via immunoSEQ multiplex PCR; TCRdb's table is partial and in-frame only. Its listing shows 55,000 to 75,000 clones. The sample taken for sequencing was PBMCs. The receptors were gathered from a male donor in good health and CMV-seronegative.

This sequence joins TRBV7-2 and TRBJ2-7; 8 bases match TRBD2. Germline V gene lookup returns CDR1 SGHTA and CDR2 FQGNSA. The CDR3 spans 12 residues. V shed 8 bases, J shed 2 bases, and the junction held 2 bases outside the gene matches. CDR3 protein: CASHGGAYEQYF. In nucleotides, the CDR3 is TGTGCCAGCCACGGGGGGGCCTACGAGCAGTACTTC.

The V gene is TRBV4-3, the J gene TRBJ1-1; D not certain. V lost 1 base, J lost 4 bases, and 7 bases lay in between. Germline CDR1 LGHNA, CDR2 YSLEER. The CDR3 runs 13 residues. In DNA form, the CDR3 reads TGCGCCAGCAGCCAAGTAACGGGCACTGAAGCTTTCTTT. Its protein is CASSQVTGTEAFF.

The CDR3 DNA sequence: TGTGCCAGCAGCTTTGGACCTATTGGGACAGGGCCCACTGAAGCTTTCTTT. This sequence encodes CASSFGPIGTGPTEAFF. This chain connects TRBV7-8 to TRBJ1-1; the match to TRBD1 covers 9 bases. The germline V gene has CDR1 SGHVS and CDR2 FQNEAQ. Unmatched junction bases numbered 12, after V lost 3 bases and J lost 4 bases. CDR3 size: 17 residues.

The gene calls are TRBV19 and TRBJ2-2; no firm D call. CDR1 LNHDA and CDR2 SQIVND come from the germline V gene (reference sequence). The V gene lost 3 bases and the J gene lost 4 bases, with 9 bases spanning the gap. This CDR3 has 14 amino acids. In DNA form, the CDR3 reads TGTGCCAGTAGTATCACGGTGATCACCGGGGAGCTGTTTTTT. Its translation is CASSITVITGELFF.

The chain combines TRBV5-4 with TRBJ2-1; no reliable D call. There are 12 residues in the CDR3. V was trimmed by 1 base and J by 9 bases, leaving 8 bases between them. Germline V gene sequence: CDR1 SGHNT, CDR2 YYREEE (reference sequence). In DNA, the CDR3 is TGTGCCAGCAGCTTGCGAGGTGTTGAGCAGTTCTTC. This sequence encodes CASSLRGVEQFF.

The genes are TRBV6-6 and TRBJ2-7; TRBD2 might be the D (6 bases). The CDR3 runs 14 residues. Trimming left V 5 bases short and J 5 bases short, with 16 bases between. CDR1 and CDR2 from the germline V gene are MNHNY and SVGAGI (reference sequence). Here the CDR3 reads CASSLDPGVNEQYF. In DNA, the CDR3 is TGTGCCAGCAGTCTGGACCCGGGGGTCAACGAGCAGTACTTC.

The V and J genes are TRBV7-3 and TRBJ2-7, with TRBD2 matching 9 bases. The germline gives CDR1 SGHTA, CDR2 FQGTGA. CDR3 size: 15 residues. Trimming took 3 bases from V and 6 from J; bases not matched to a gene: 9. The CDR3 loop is CASSLQAGGRGEQYF. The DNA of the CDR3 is TGTGCCAGCAGCTTGCAAGCGGGGGGCCGTGGCGAGCAGTACTTC. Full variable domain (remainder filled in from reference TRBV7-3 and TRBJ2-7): GAGVSQTPSNKVTEKGKYVELRCDPISGHTALYWYRQSLGQGPEFLIYFQGTGAADDSGLPNDRFFAVRPEGSVSTLKIQRTERGDSAVYLCASSLQAGGRGEQYFGPGTRLTVT.

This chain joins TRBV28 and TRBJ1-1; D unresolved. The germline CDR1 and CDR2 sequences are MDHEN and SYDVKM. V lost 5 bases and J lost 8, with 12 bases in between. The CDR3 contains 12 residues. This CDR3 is CASSPDAGEAFF. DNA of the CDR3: TGTGCCAGCAGTCCAGACGCAGGCGAAGCTTTCTTT.

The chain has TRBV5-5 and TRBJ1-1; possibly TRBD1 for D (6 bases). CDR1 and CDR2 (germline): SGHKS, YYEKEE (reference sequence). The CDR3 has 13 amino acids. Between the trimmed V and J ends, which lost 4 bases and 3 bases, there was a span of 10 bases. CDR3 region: CASSQGQHTEAFF. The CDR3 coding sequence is TGTGCCAGCAGCCAAGGACAGCACACTGAAGCTTTCTTT.

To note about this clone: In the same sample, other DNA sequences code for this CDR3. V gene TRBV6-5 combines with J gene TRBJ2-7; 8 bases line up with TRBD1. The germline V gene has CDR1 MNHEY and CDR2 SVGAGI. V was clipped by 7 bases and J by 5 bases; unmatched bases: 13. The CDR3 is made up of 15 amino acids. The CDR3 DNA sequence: TGTGCCAGCACCCCGGGACAGGTCGGTGCGGACGAGCAGTACTTC. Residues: CASTPGQVGADEQYF.

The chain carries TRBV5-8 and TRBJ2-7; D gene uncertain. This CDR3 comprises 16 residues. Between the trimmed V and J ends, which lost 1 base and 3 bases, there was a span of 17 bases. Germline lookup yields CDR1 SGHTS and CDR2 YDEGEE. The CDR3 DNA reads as TGTGCCAGCAGCTTGATTTATTCTGCGGCGAACTACGAGCAGTACTTC. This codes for CASSLIYSAANYEQYF.

The CDR3 region has the DNA TGTGCCAGCAGTTACTCCGGGACTAGCGGACCCTACGAGCAGTACTTC. Amino acid sequence: CASSYSGTSGPYEQYF. The rearrangement joins TRBV6-5 to TRBJ2-7; TRBD2 aligns across 11 bases. Per germline, CDR1 MNHEY and CDR2 SVGAGI. CDR3 size: 16 residues. Trimming removed 0 bases from V and 2 bases from J; junction bases left unmatched: 3.

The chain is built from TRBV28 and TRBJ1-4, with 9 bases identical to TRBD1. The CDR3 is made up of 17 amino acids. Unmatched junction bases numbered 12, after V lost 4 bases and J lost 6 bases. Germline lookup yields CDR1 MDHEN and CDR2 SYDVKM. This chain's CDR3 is CASSSNEQGAVDEKLFF. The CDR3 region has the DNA TGTGCCAGCAGTTCCAACGAACAGGGGGCCGTCGATGAAAAACTGTTTTTT.

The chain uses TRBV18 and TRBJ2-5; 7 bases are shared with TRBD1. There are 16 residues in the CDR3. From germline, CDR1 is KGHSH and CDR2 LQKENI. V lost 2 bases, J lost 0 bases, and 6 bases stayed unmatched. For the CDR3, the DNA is TGTGCCAGCTCACCAAGGGGCCAGGGGGACCAAGAGACCCAGTACTTC. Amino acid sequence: CASSPRGQGDQETQYF.

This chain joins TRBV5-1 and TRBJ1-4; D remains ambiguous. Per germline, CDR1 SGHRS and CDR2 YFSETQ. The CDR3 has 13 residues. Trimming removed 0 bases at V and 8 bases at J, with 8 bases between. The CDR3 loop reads CASSLGLGEKLFF. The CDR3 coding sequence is TGCGCCAGCAGCTTGGGACTCGGGGAAAAACTGTTTTTT.

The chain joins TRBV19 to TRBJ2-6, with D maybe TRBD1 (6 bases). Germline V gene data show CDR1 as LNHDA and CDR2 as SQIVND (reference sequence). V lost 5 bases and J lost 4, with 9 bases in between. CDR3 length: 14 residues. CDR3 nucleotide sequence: TGTGCCAGTAGTTCAGGGGCCGGGGCCAACGTCCTGACTTTC. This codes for CASSSGAGANVLTF.

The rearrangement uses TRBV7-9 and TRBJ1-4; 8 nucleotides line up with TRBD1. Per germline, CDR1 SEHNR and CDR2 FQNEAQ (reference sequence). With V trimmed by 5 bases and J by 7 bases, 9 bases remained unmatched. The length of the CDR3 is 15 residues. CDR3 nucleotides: TGTGCCAGCAGCGTCCAGGGGGCTCGAGGTGAAAAACTGTTTTTT. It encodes CASSVQGARGEKLFF.